What follows is one T cell receptor (beta chain) and its context. These data are taken from a study of blood T cell repertoires in COVID-19. Looking at the study overall: There were acute and convalescent COVID-19 samples, and they came from the United States, Italy and Spain. The cDNA or gDNA used as material had been derived from T cells, B-cell-depleted T cells, or PBMCs.

Source study methods: Nucleated cell number was recorded as an estimate derived from reference gene primer amplification. Repertoires were generated with immunoSEQ multiplex PCR, while TCRdb's copy carries only in-frame clones and drops some. V, J and clone size are taken as reported in that table, and D and trimming were inferred from the DNA itself. Of approximately 150,000 clones in the sample, around four fifths were seen once. V shed 7 bases, J shed 3 bases, and the junction held 7 bases outside the gene matches. Germline lookup yields CDR1 ENHRY and CDR2 SYGVKD. The length of the CDR3 is 15 residues.

Source material: peripheral blood. This chain uses TRBV10-3 with TRBJ2-1; 9 bases map to TRBD2. The sequence was collected from a woman aged 70-85 years who had recovered from COVID-19. Here the CDR3 reads CAITSSGENYNEQFF. The CDR3 nucleotides read TGTGCCATCACCTCTAGCGGGGAGAACTACAATGAGCAGTTCTTC.